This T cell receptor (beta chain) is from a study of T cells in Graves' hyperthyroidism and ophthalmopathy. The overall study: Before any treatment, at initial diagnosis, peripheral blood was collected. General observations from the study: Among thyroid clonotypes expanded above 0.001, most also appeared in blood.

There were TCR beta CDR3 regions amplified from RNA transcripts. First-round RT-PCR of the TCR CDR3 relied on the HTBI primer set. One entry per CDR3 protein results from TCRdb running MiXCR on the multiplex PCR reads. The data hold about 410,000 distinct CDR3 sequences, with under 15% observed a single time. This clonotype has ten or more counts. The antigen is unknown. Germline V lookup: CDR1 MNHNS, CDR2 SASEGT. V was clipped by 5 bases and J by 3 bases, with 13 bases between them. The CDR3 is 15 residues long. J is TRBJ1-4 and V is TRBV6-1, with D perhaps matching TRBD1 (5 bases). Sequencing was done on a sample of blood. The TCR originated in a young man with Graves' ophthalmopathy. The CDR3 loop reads CASSYLGRPNEKLFF. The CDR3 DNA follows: TGTGCCAGCAGTTACTTGGGACGGCCTAATGAAAAACTGTTTTTT.